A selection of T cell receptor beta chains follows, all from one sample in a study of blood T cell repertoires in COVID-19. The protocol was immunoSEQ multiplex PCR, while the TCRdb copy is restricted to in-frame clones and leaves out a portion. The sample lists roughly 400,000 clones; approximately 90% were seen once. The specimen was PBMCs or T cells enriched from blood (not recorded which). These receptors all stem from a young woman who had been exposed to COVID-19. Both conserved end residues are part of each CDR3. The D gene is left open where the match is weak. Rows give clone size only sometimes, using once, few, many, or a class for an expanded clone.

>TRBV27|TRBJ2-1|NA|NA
TGTGCCACCATGGGGTCGGGGATGAGGAGCTCCTACAATGAGCAGTTCTTC
CATMGSGMRSSYNEQFF
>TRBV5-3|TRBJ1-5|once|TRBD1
TGTGCCAGAAGCTCTAGACAGGGGGCGGGTCAGCCCCAGCATTTT
CARSSRQGAGQPQHF
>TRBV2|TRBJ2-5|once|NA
TGTGCCGGCTACGAGGAAGGGACCCAGTACTTC
CAGYEEGTQYF
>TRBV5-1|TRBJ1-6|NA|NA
TGCGCCAGCAGCTTGAGCCCAGGGATCCGGAATTCACCCCTCCACTTT
CASSLSPGIRNSPLHF
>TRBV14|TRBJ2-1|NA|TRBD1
TGTGCCAGCAGCCAGTTGACAGGGCCGCATGAGCAGTTCTTC
CASSQLTGPHEQFF
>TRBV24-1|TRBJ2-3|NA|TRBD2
TGTGCCACTAGTTACGGTAGCGGGTATAGCACAGATACGCAGTATTTT
CATSYGSGYSTDTQYF
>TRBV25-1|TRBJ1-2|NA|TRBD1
TGTGCCAGCAGTGGAGCCGGGACAGGGGAAGCTAACTATGGCTACACCTTC
CASSGAGTGEANYGYTF
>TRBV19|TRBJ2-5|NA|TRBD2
TGTGCCAGTAACGGCCCAAGTAGCGGGGCAGAGACCCAGTACTTC
CASNGPSSGAETQYF
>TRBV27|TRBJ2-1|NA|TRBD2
TGTGCCAGCAGCCTAAAGGGACTAGCGGGGGGGTTTGAGCAGTTCTTC
CASSLKGLAGGFEQFF
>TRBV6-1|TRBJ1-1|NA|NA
TGTGCCAGCAGTGAAGACAGGCTTCCGAACACTGAAGCTTTCTTT
CASSEDRLPNTEAFF
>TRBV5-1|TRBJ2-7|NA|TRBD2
TGCGCCAGCAGCGGACGGGAGCGGGGCCGCTCCTACGAGCAGTACTTC
CASSGRERGRSYEQYF
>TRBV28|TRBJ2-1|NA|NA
TGTGCCAGCAGTAGCGGTTTAAGCTCCTACAATGAGCAGTTCTTC
CASSSGLSSYNEQFF
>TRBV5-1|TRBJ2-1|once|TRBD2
TGCGCCAGCAGCTTGGATCTAGCGGGGAAATACAATGAGCAGTTCTTC
CASSLDLAGKYNEQFF
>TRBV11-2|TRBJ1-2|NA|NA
TGTGCCAGCAGCCCAACCGGGACTCAGTATGGCTACACCTTC
CASSPTGTQYGYTF
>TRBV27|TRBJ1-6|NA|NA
TGTGCCAGCAACGACAGGCCAAATTCACCCCTCCACTTT
CASNDRPNSPLHF
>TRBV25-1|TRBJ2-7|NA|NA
TGTGCCAGCAGTGGCCCTAGCGTCTCCTACGAGCAGTACTTC
CASSGPSVSYEQYF
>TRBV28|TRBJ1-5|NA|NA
TGTGCCAGCAGCTCACAATCAGCCCACCCCCTCAGGGCCCAGCATTTT
CASSSQSAHPLRAQHF
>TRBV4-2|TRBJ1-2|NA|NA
TGTGCCAGCAGCCAAGAGTCGGCAGGGAACTATGGCTACACCTTC
CASSQESAGNYGYTF
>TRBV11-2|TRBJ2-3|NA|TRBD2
TGTGCCAGCAGCTTCTTTATCGGTAGCGGGACAACAGATACGCAGTATTTT
CASSFFIGSGTTDTQYF
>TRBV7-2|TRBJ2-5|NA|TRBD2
TGTGCCAGCAGCGGGACTAGCGGGAGGCAAGAGACCCAGTACTTC
CASSGTSGRQETQYF
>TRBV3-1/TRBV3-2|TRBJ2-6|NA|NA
TGTGCCAGCAGCCCCCGACATACTGGGGCCAACGTCCTGACTTTC
CASSPRHTGANVLTF
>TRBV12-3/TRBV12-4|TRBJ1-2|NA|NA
TGTGCCAGCACCCTAGGGGTATTCTATGGCTACACCTTC
CASTLGVFYGYTF
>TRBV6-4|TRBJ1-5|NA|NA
TGTGCCAGCAGTGAAGACGTGAGGCAGCCCCAGCATTTT
CASSEDVRQPQHF
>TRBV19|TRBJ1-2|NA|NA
TGTGCCAGTAGGACAGAGATCAAGGGCGGCTACACCTTC
CASRTEIKGGYTF
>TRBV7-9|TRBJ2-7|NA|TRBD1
TGTGCCAGCAGCTTAGGTACGCGGGACAGGGGATACGAGCAGTACTTC
CASSLGTRDRGYEQYF
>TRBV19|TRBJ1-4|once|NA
TGTGCCAGTAGGAGCGGGGATACTAATGAAAAACTGTTTTTT
CASRSGDTNEKLFF
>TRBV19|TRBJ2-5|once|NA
TGTGCCAGTAGTCCGGGAATACGAGAGACCCAGTACTTC
CASSPGIRETQYF
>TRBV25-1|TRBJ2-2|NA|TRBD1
TGTGCCAGCAACGGACAGGCGAACACCGGGGAGCTGTTTTTT
CASNGQANTGELFF
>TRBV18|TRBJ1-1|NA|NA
TGTGCCAGCTCACCATATCAGGGCCCGGAAGCTTTCTTT
CASSPYQGPEAFF
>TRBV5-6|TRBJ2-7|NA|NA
TGTGCCAGCAGCCTGACTACTGCCTACGAGCAGTACTTC
CASSLTTAYEQYF
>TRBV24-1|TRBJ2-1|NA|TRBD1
TGTGCCACCAGTGATTCCGGGACAGGGGGCGGTGAGCAGTTCTTC
CATSDSGTGGGEQFF
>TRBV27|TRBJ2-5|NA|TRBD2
TGTGCCAGCAGTTACCTCCGCCCGGGAGGAGTGGAGACCCAGTACTTC
CASSYLRPGGVETQYF
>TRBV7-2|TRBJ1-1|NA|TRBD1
TGTGCCAGCAACCGTAAGACGACAGGGCTCGCTGAAGCTTTCTTT
CASNRKTTGLAEAFF
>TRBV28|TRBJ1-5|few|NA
TGTGCCAGCAGTTTGGGGCCTACCAATCAGCCCCAGCATTTT
CASSLGPTNQPQHF
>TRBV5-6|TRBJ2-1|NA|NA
TGTGCCAGCAGCTTGGCTAGGTCCCCTACATCCTACAATGAGCAGTTCTTC
CASSLARSPTSYNEQFF
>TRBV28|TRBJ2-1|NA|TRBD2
TGTGCCAGCAGTTTATGGCGGGACTCCCGGACTAGCGTCGAGCAGTTCTTC
CASSLWRDSRTSVEQFF
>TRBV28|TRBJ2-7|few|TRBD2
TGTGCCAGCAGTTATCCAGCGGGGGAGTCCTACGAGCAGTACTTC
CASSYPAGESYEQYF
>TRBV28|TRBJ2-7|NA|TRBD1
TGTGCCAGCAGGGGGACAGGGAATCCTACGAGAGACGAGCAGTACTTC
CASRGTGNPTRDEQYF
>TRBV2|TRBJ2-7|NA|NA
TGTGCCACGACGGAGGGGAGCGAGCAGTACTTC
CATTEGSEQYF
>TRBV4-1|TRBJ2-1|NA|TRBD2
TGCGCCAGCAGCCAAGATCGGACTAGCGTATCAAGCTCCTACAATGAGCAGTTCTTC
CASSQDRTSVSSSYNEQFF
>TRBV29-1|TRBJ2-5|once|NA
TGCAGCGTTAAGGTTGGTGGAGGGGCGGAGACCCAGTACTTC
CSVKVGGGAETQYF
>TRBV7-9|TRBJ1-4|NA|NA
TGTGCCAGCCGGGACAATAATGAAAAACTGTTTTTT
CASRDNNEKLFF